This T cell receptor beta chain was retrieved from a study of OX40 agonist ivuxolimab in advanced cancers. Broader study findings: Certain nonresponders additionally had low normalized T-cell clonal expansion.

As regards this clone: No antigen is known for it.

V lost 5 bases, J lost 3 bases, and 6 bases stayed unmatched. The CDR3 length is 14 residues. Germline loops: CDR1 MNHEY, CDR2 SMNVEV (reference sequence). Produced via immunoSEQ multiplex PCR; TCRdb's table is partial and in-frame only. Of roughly 20,000 clones in the sample, around 74% were seen once. This receptor was identified in an adult with an advanced solid tumor such as melanoma, head and neck, liver or kidney cancer. This specimen was CD4+ or CD8+ T cells sorted from blood, taken in a trial of the OX40 agonist ivuxolimab. The V and J genes are TRBV27 and TRBJ2-5; 7 bases are shared with TRBD1. The CDR3 DNA sequence: TGTGCCAGCAGTGTTTCACAGGGGAAAGAGACCCAGTACTTC. Translation: CASSVSQGKETQYF.